This TCR beta chain was observed in a study of shared clonotypes between healthy human individuals. The sample holds one count of this clone. CD8 cells regarded as naive lacked CD45RO, were positively chosen for CCR7, and omitted terminally differentiated effector memory CD45RA+ cells. CDR3 length: 14 amino acids. V lost 5 bases and J lost 5, with 13 bases in between. Germline assignment: CDR1 PRHDT and CDR2 FYEKMQ (reference sequence). Using immunoSEQ multiplex PCR, the repertoire was profiled, and TCRdb retains in-frame clones only, with some absent. The sample has about 2.1 million clones, about 94% seen once; the top ten hold approximately 1.6%.

The clonotype comes from a man aged 18 to 29 in good health. Some clones in this sample may be carry-over from other donors' samples. The rearrangement uses TRBV13 and TRBJ2-1; tentative D call: TRBD1 (5 bases). The sequenced sample was naive CD8+ T cells from PBMCs. The CDR3 region has the DNA TGTGCCAGCAGCAGCCTGGGGCCGGACAATGAGCAGTTCTTC. It yields the protein CASSSLGPDNEQFF.